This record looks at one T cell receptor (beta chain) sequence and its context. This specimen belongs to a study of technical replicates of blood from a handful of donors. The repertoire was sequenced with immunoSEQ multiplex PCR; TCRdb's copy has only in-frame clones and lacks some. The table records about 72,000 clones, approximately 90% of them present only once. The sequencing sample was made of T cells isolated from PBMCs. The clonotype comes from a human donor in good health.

CDR3 DNA sequence: TGTGCCAGCAGTTACCTACAGGGGACGAACACTGAAGCTTTCTTT. Its protein is CASSYLQGTNTEAFF. The chain is built from TRBV6-5 and TRBJ1-1; 7 bases agree with TRBD1. With V trimmed by 2 bases and J by 1 base, 4 bases remained unmatched. Germline V gene lookup returns CDR1 MNHEY and CDR2 SVGAGI. The length of the CDR3 is 15 residues.